Presented here are 26 T cell receptor beta chains from one specimen sequenced in a study of shared clonotypes between healthy human individuals. Repertoires were generated with immunoSEQ multiplex PCR, while TCRdb's copy carries only in-frame clones and drops some. Seen here are 1.6 million or so clones, approximately 96% observed once, and the top ten hold approximately 1%. Sequenced sample: naive CD4+ T cells sorted from blood. Subset here: CD45RA+ positively selected. These receptors were obtained from a man aged 30 to 39 in good health.

The count of this clone is one. The chain combines TRBV28 with TRBJ2-7; the match to TRBD2 covers 9 bases. Germline CDR1 MDHEN, CDR2 SYDVKM. The CDR3 sequence is 12 residues long. V lost 8 bases and J lost 3; bases outside the gene matches: 2. The CDR3 DNA follows: TGTGCCAGCGGGACTAGCTTCTACGAGCAGTACTTC. Translating gives CASGTSFYEQYF.

The chain employs TRBV7-2 and TRBJ1-4; the match to TRBD1 covers 9 bases. This CDR3 has 17 amino acids. The germline CDR1 and CDR2 sequences are SGHTA and FQGNSA. The V and J ends lost 1 base and 0 bases, in that order; junction bases with no gene match: 3. In DNA form, the CDR3 reads TGTGCCAGCAGCTTAGTAGGGACAGGGACAACTAATGAAAAACTGTTTTTT. Protein sequence: CASSLVGTGTTNEKLFF.

V gene TRBV18 combines with J gene TRBJ2-5; D is ambiguous. This CDR3 contains 14 residues. Trimming cost V 5 bases and J 2 bases, with 12 bases left between them. Germline loops: CDR1 KGHSH, CDR2 LQKENI. This CDR3 is CASSATELQETQYF. DNA for the CDR3: TGTGCCAGCTCAGCGACGGAACTTCAAGAGACCCAGTACTTC.

To note about this clone: Other DNA variants within this sample encode the same CDR3. The chain has TRBV15 and TRBJ1-5; 8 bases are a match to TRBD1. CDR3 size: 14 residues. Looked up from germline, CDR1 is LNHNV and CDR2 is YYDKDF (reference sequence). Trimming took 3 bases from V and 2 from J; bases not matched to a gene: 0. CDR3 sequence (DNA): TGTGCCACCAGCAGGGGACAGGGCAATCAGCCCCAGCATTTT. Translating it yields CATSRGQGNQPQHF.

The chain has TRBV28 and TRBJ2-7, with D perhaps matching TRBD1 (7 bases). Trimming stripped 6 bases from V and 3 bases from J, with 15 bases between. The CDR3 loop spans 14 amino acids. Germline V gene data show CDR1 as MDHEN and CDR2 as SYDVKM. CDR3 loop: CASSAQGGHYEQYF. The DNA of the CDR3 is TGTGCCAGCAGCGCGCAGGGGGGCCACTACGAGCAGTACTTC.

This sequence joins TRBV27 and TRBJ1-1; 10 nucleotides align to TRBD1. Germline V CDR1 and CDR2: MNHEY, SMNVEV (reference sequence). There are 14 residues in the CDR3. With 5 bases clipped from V and 5 bases from J, the junction kept 5 bases outside the gene matches. CDR3: CASSRQGARTEAFF. In DNA form, the CDR3 reads TGTGCCAGCAGTAGACAGGGGGCGCGTACTGAAGCTTTCTTT.

The sample holds one count of this clone. The DNA for the CDR3 is TGTGCCAGCAGCGTAGACGTCGAGGGGGCAATGAAAAACACCATATATTTT. Protein: CASSVDVEGAMKNTIYF. This chain joins TRBV9 and TRBJ1-3; 7 bases are a match to TRBD1. Germline V gene sequence: CDR1 SGDLS, CDR2 YYNGEE. Trimming cost V 0 bases and J 6 bases; bases outside gene matches: 12. The CDR3 is 17 amino acids.

This clone was counted between two and nine times. The V gene is TRBV7-2, the J gene TRBJ1-3; tentatively, D is TRBD1 (6 bases). There are 14 residues in the CDR3. V gave up 5 bases and J gave up 0 bases, with 8 bases separating them. Germline V gene lookup returns CDR1 SGHTA and CDR2 FQGNSA. The CDR3 is CASSQTGSGNTIYF. The DNA of the CDR3 is TGTGCCAGCAGCCAGACAGGCTCTGGAAACACCATATATTTT.

The chain combines TRBV27 with TRBJ1-5, with D possibly TRBD1 on 6 matching bases. The V end lost 6 bases, the J end lost 2 bases, and 14 bases lay between the germline ends. CDR3 length: 15 amino acids. CDR1 and CDR2 from the germline V gene are MNHEY and SMNVEV (reference sequence). The CDR3 DNA follows: TGTGCCAGCAGCCCAGGGGTTGGTGGCAATCAGCCCCAGCATTTT. This codes for CASSPGVGGNQPQHF.

Comments on this clone: The same CDR3 can be traced to other DNA sequences in this sample. V gene TRBV2 combines with J gene TRBJ1-3; D gene unclear. Germline V gene lookup returns CDR1 SNHLY and CDR2 FYNNEI. Between the trimmed V and J ends, which lost 6 bases and 0 bases, there was a span of 6 bases. The length of the CDR3 is 13 residues. The CDR3 here is CASSVGSGNTIYF. CDR3 DNA sequence: TGTGCCAGCAGCGTGGGCTCTGGAAACACCATATATTTT.

The rearrangement uses TRBV29-1 and TRBJ1-1; TRBD1 agrees at 11 bases. The length of the CDR3 is 15 residues. Germline CDR1 is SQVTM and CDR2 is ANQGSEA. V gave up 5 bases and J gave up 2 bases; unmatched junction bases: 7. This chain's CDR3 is CSVRDRGDPNTEAFF. The CDR3 bases are TGCAGCGTTCGGGACAGGGGGGACCCAAACACTGAAGCTTTCTTT.

The V call is TRBV11-2, the J call TRBJ1-1, with 7 bases identical to TRBD1. From germline, CDR1 is SGHAT and CDR2 FQNNGV. V shed 1 base, J shed 11 bases, and the junction held 13 bases outside the gene matches. The CDR3 consists of 15 residues. The CDR3 region is CASSLVGLGGVKAFF. Written as DNA, the CDR3 is TGTGCCAGCAGCTTAGTGGGGTTAGGGGGCGTGAAGGCTTTCTTT.

V is TRBV5-6 and J is TRBJ2-5, with no clear D. Germline CDR1 reads SGHDT; CDR2 reads YYEEEE. The CDR3 length is 15 residues. Trimming removed 1 base from V and 5 bases from J, with 15 bases in between. The CDR3 bases are TGTGCCAGCAGCTTGAATGGGGAATTGGAGGAGACCCAGTACTTC. It translates to CASSLNGELEETQYF.

The chain joins TRBV13 to TRBJ2-1, with TRBD2 matching 11 bases. V was pared by 0 bases and J by 6 bases, with 10 bases of the junction left unmatched. The V gene's germline CDR1 is PRHDT and CDR2 FYEKMQ (reference sequence). This CDR3 spans 18 amino acids. CDR3 sequence reads: CASSLGPPLAGVGNEQFF. Here the CDR3 DNA reads TGTGCCAGCAGCTTAGGCCCCCCACTAGCGGGAGTCGGCAATGAGCAGTTCTTC.

The CDR3 DNA sequence: TGTGCCAGCAAGAGGACAGGGGACCCCGCGACCCAGTACTTC. Encoded protein: CASKRTGDPATQYF. The gene calls are TRBV6-5 and TRBJ2-5, with 9 bases fitting TRBD1. Trimming removed 7 bases from V and 7 bases from J; junction bases left unmatched: 10. The CDR3 covers 14 residues. Germline CDR1 MNHEY, CDR2 SVGAGI.

V usage is TRBV2 and J usage is TRBJ2-7; D is possibly TRBD1 (5 bases). The V gene's germline CDR1 is SNHLY and CDR2 FYNNEI. Trimming took off 4 bases at V and 2 bases at J, with 12 bases between the two ends. This CDR3 has 14 residues. The CDR3 here is CASSALDIAYEQYF. The DNA for the CDR3 is TGTGCCAGCAGTGCGTTGGACATTGCCTACGAGCAGTACTTC.

The DNA for the CDR3 is TGTGCCAGTAGTATAGGTAGCGGGAGCGAGACCCAGTACTTC. As protein: CASSIGSGSETQYF. The chain has TRBV19 and TRBJ2-5, with TRBD2 matching 9 bases. Germline CDR1 LNHDA, CDR2 SQIVND (reference sequence). The CDR3 has 14 amino acids. J lost 5 bases, V lost 1 base, and 2 bases had no gene match.

The rearrangement links TRBV29-1 to TRBJ2-1, with 10 nucleotides matching TRBD2. The CDR3 is 15 residues long. The germline CDR1 and CDR2 sequences are SQVTM and ANQGSEA. The V gene end was trimmed by 4 bases and the J gene end by 5 bases; junction bases not matched to a gene: 8. The CDR3 sequence is CSVVLSGRHNNEQFF. As DNA, the CDR3 is TGCAGCGTTGTTCTTAGCGGGAGGCACAACAATGAGCAGTTCTTC.

V and J are TRBV7-9 and TRBJ2-1; no clear D. This CDR3 contains 13 residues. The V and J ends lost 0 bases and 8 bases respectively, with 8 bases between them. Germline loops: CDR1 SEHNR, CDR2 FQNEAQ (reference sequence). CDR3 sequence reads: CASSLALWDEQFF. DNA of the CDR3: TGTGCCAGCAGCTTAGCGCTTTGGGATGAGCAGTTCTTC.

The J gene is TRBJ2-1, the V gene TRBV7-2; no firm D call. Germline assignment: CDR1 SGHTA and CDR2 FQGNSA. The CDR3 loop spans 14 amino acids. V was shortened by 0 bases and J by 7 bases, with 10 bases between the two germline ends. This chain's CDR3 is CASSLAAVTNEQFF. CDR3 in DNA: TGTGCCAGCAGCTTAGCCGCAGTGACTAATGAGCAGTTCTTC.

The genes are TRBV19 and TRBJ1-1; D gene ambiguous. CDR3 length: 15 residues. CDR1 and CDR2 (germline): LNHDA, SQIVND (reference sequence). Trimming removed 3 bases at V and 10 bases at J, with 21 bases between. CDR3 region: CASSIQPPGQSGAFF. The CDR3 DNA reads TGTGCCAGTAGTATCCAACCCCCCGGGCAGTCTGGAGCTTTCTTT.

The table lists this clone with a count of one. This chain joins TRBV7-2 and TRBJ2-3; the match to TRBD2 covers 8 bases. The germline gives CDR1 SGHTA, CDR2 FQGNSA. After removal of 2 bases from V and 3 bases from J, the junction contained 7 bases not matched to a gene. The CDR3 is made up of 16 amino acids. CDR3 residues: CASSLTWTGGTDTQYF. The CDR3 DNA is TGTGCCAGCAGCTTAACCTGGACGGGGGGGACAGATACGCAGTATTTT.

The chain joins TRBV5-5 to TRBJ1-5; maybe TRBD1 (6 bases). The V gene lost 0 bases and the J gene lost 6 bases, with 10 bases spanning the gap. Germline V gives CDR1 SGHKS, CDR2 YYEKEE (reference sequence). This CDR3 spans 14 amino acids. The CDR3 sequence: CASSLAGAPQPQHF. The CDR3 DNA follows: TGTGCCAGCAGCTTGGCAGGGGCCCCTCAGCCCCAGCATTTT. Complete variable domain (other parts from reference TRBV5-5 and TRBJ1-5): DAGVTQSPTHLIKTRGQQVTLRCSPISGHKSVSWYQQVLGQGPQFIFQYYEKEERGRGNFPDRFSARQFPNYSSELNVNALLLGDSALYLCASSLAGAPQPQHFGDGTRLSIL.

This sequence joins TRBV4-1 and TRBJ1-5; D is unresolved. The CDR3 length is 15 residues. Germline CDR1 MGHRA, CDR2 YSYEKL. Deletions cut 0 bases from V and 2 bases from J, with 8 bases between. The CDR3 loop is CASSQEGSGNQPQHF. In DNA, the CDR3 is TGCGCCAGCAGCCAAGAGGGGTCTGGCAATCAGCCCCAGCATTTT.

The V call is TRBV7-8, the J call TRBJ2-2; unclear D gene. V shed 1 base and J shed 3 bases, with 9 bases lying between them. The germline V gene encodes CDR1 SGHVS and CDR2 FQNEAQ. This CDR3 spans 15 amino acids. Here the CDR3 reads CASSLVVGYTGELFF. In DNA form, the CDR3 reads TGTGCCAGCAGCTTAGTGGTGGGATACACCGGGGAGCTGTTTTTT. Supplemented by reference TRBV7-8 and TRBJ2-2, the full variable domain reads GAGVSQSPRYKVAKRGQDVALRCDPISGHVSLFWYQQALGQGPEFLTYFQNEAQLDKSGLPSDRFFAERPEGSVSTLKIQRTQQEDSAVYLCASSLVVGYTGELFFGEGSRLTVL.

The rearrangement links TRBV15 to TRBJ1-2; 9 bases line up with TRBD1. Germline V CDR1 and CDR2: LNHNV, YYDKDF (reference sequence). V dropped 1 base and J dropped 10; count of bases not matched to a gene: 13. CDR3 length equals 16 residues. CDR3 bases: TGTGCCACCAGCAGAGTGCCGGTACAGGGGGCGAGGAACTACACCTTC. Amino acid sequence: CATSRVPVQGARNYTF. Looking up the rest from reference TRBV15 and TRBJ1-2 gives the full variable domain: DAMVIQNPRYQVTQFGKPVTLSCSQTLNHNVMYWYQQKSSQAPKLLFHYYDKDFNNEADTPDNFQSRRPNTSFCFLDIRSPGLGDTAMYLCATSRVPVQGARNYTFGSGTRLTVV.